The clone carrying this T cell receptor (beta chain) appeared once. Original handling: Estimation of nucleated cell counts was performed using reference gene primer amplification. Sequenced by immunoSEQ multiplex PCR; TCRdb stores in-frame clones only, minus some. D and trimming were read from the DNA, whereas the V and J calls and clone size are those reported in that table. Of about 270,000 clones listed, about 89% are singletons. This record comes from a study of blood T cell repertoires in COVID-19. Study background: Some COVID-19 samples were acute and others convalescent; all came from the United States, Italy and Spain. T cells, B-cell-depleted T cells, or PBMCs provided the cDNA or gDNA that served as material.

Germline V gene lookup returns CDR1 MNHEY and CDR2 SMNVEV (reference sequence). The CDR3 loop spans 15 amino acids. The V end lost 0 bases, the J end lost 6 bases, and 15 bases lay between the germline ends. The sequence came from a woman aged 55-75 years who had recovered from COVID-19. The chain carries TRBV27 and TRBJ2-7, with a weak D call TRBD1 (5 bases). Input material: peripheral blood. CDR3 sequence (DNA): TGTGCCAGCAGTTTATCCAGGACACCTCCGGGCGAGCAGTACTTC. Amino acid sequence: CASSLSRTPPGEQYF.